Listed below are T cell receptor beta chains from one sample, sequenced in a study of blood T cell repertoires in COVID-19. Profiled with immunoSEQ multiplex PCR; TCRdb holds only in-frame clones, not every one. The data contain some 200,000 clones, less than 90% of them seen just once; the ten biggest clones take up approximately 3.3%. Sequencing was performed on PBMCs or T cells enriched from blood (not recorded which). These TCRs come from a woman between 50 and 59 years old in a cohort exposed to, infected with or recovered from COVID-19 (not recorded which). CDR3s include the opening cysteine and the closing phenylalanine or tryptophan. A D gene is named only where the DNA matches it firmly. The size entry is marked missing in some rows and otherwise reads once, few, many or a size class.

TRBJ2-3,-,-,TRBV5-1,CASSPGDTSTDTQYF,TGCGCCAGCAGCCCCGGGGATACTAGCACAGATACGCAGTATTTT
TRBJ1-6,-,-,TRBV9,CASSVQGTSNSPLHF,TGTGCCAGCAGCGTACAGGGAACCTCTAATTCACCCCTCCACTTT
TRBJ1-3,-,-,TRBV9,CASSASSRVGSGNTIYF,TGTGCCAGCAGCGCCTCCAGCAGGGTTGGCTCTGGAAACACCATATATTTT
TRBJ1-1,-,-,TRBV7-3,CASSEQSRGTEAFF,TGTGCCAGCAGCGAACAGAGTAGGGGAACTGAAGCTTTCTTT
TRBJ1-1,-,-,TRBV6-5,CASHNRARGRRKAFF,TGTGCCAGCCATAATCGGGCCCGAGGGCGTCGTAAAGCTTTCTTT
TRBJ1-3,TRBD1,-,TRBV9,CASSVGTGVLGNTIYF,TGTGCCAGCAGCGTAGGGACAGGGGTCCTTGGGAACACCATATATTTT
TRBJ2-1,TRBD2,-,TRBV12-5,CASGFWGGGHNEQFF,TGTGCTAGTGGTTTTTGGGGCGGGGGACACAATGAGCAGTTCTTC
TRBJ2-7,-,-,TRBV7-9,CASSPDARPTYEQYF,TGTGCCAGCAGCCCTGACGCCAGGCCAACCTACGAGCAGTACTTC
TRBJ2-6,-,-,TRBV6-5,CASSYSTSSGANVLTF,TGTGCCAGCAGTTACTCGACTTCCTCTGGGGCCAACGTCCTGACTTTC
TRBJ1-2,-,-,TRBV10-3,CAISELGPGTNYGYTF,TGTGCCATCAGTGAGTTAGGCCCGGGGACTAACTATGGCTACACCTTC
TRBJ1-6,-,once,TRBV12-5,CASGLLVDCSPLHF,TGTGCTAGTGGTTTGCTTGTAGATTGCTCACCCCTCCACTTT
TRBJ2-7,-,-,TRBV21-1,CASSCLADSQSPALSYEQYF,TGTGCCAGCAGCTGTCTAGCGGACAGTCAGAGTCCCGCTCTCTCCTACGAGCAGTACTTC
TRBJ1-4,-,-,TRBV30,CAWSVRTGWTEKLFF,TGTGCCTGGAGTGTACGTACAGGGTGGACTGAAAAACTGTTTTTT
TRBJ2-7,TRBD1,-,TRBV7-2,CASSGQTGGAYEQYF,TGTGCCAGCAGCGGACAGACAGGGGGGGCCTACGAGCAGTACTTC
TRBJ1-4,TRBD1,-,TRBV9,CASSAPSSDRVNEKLFF,TGTGCCAGCAGCGCTCCCTCCTCGGACAGGGTCAATGAAAAACTGTTTTTT
TRBJ2-3,-,-,TRBV5-4,CASSWTGGGDTQYF,TGTGCCAGCAGTTGGACAGGAGGGGGGGATACGCAGTATTTT
TRBJ1-6,-,once,TRBV27,CASSFFLPPGGSPLHF,TGTGCCAGCAGTTTTTTCCTCCCCCCGGGGGGTTCACCCCTCCACTTT
TRBJ2-1,-,-,TRBV6-1,CASSVVLITLSSEQFF,TGTGCCAGCAGTGTGGTTTTAATAACCCTCTCTAGTGAGCAGTTCTTC
TRBJ1-1,TRBD1,-,TRBV5-1,CASSLAGQGGEIEAFF,TGCGCCAGCAGCTTGGCAGGACAGGGCGGTGAGATTGAAGCTTTCTTT
TRBJ1-2,-,once,TRBV7-9,CASSLGQMRGLF,TGTGCCAGCAGCTTAGGACAGATGCGGGGCCTCTTC
TRBJ1-1,-,-,TRBV7-8,CATLKEQKNTEAFF,TGTGCCACTCTGAAGGAGCAGAAGAACACTGAAGCTTTCTTT
TRBJ2-6,TRBD1,-,TRBV5-5,CASSNRLGQGASSGANVLTF,TGTGCCAGCAGCAACAGGCTCGGACAGGGGGCCTCCTCTGGGGCCAACGTCCTGACTTTC
TRBJ2-7,-,few,TRBV7-2,CASSPWGGPSSYEQYF,TGTGCCAGCAGCCCCTGGGGGGGGCCATCCTCCTACGAGCAGTACTTC
TRBJ2-7,TRBD1,-,TRBV2,CASAGQGLQSSYEQYF,TGTGCCAGCGCGGGACAGGGCCTCCAGAGCTCCTACGAGCAGTACTTC
TRBJ2-2,-,-,TRBV2,CASDSTGELFF,TGTGCCAGCGACAGCACCGGGGAGCTGTTTTTT
TRBJ1-1,TRBD1,-,TRBV25-1,CASRYRGLDTEAFF,TGTGCCAGCAGGTACAGGGGTTTAGACACTGAAGCTTTCTTT
TRBJ1-5,-,-,TRBV7-2,CASSLGTAQLAQHF,TGTGCCAGCAGCTTAGGGACAGCCCAATTGGCCCAGCATTTT
TRBJ2-2,-,-,TRBV4-3,CASSQASLETGELFF,TGCGCCAGCAGCCAAGCTAGCTTAGAGACCGGGGAGCTGTTTTTT
TRBJ1-2,-,-,TRBV7-2,CASSSPRQGSYGYTF,TGTGCCAGCAGCTCCCCTCGTCAGGGGAGCTATGGCTACACCTTC
TRBJ2-1,TRBD1,-,TRBV7-3,CASSFGSRTGAFNEQFF,TGTGCCAGCAGCTTCGGGTCACGGACAGGGGCGTTCAATGAGCAGTTCTTC
TRBJ1-2,TRBD1,-,TRBV14,CASSRDSLGLGYTF,TGTGCCAGCAGCCGGGACAGTTTGGGGCTTGGCTACACCTTC
TRBJ1-6,TRBD1,-,TRBV25-1,CASRGQGAESPLHF,TGTGCCAGCAGGGGACAGGGGGCAGAGTCACCCCTCCACTTT
TRBJ1-3,TRBD1,-,TRBV30,CAAGGSGNTIYF,TGTGCGGCAGGGGGCTCTGGAAACACCATATATTTT
TRBJ1-6,TRBD1,-,TRBV19,CASSTSTGGRSPLHF,TGTGCCAGTAGTACCTCGACAGGGGGGCGTTCACCCCTCCACTTT